This entry lists 10 T cell receptor beta chains sequenced from one sample in a study of OX40 agonist ivuxolimab in advanced cancers. Produced via immunoSEQ multiplex PCR; TCRdb's table is partial and in-frame only. The sample holds about 50,000 clones, around 80% seen once. The starting material was CD4+ or CD8+ T cells sorted from blood, obtained in a trial of the OX40 agonist ivuxolimab. All receptors derive from an adult with an advanced solid tumor such as melanoma, head and neck, liver or kidney cancer.

J is TRBJ1-1 and V is TRBV11-2; TRBD1 aligns across 9 bases. The V gene's germline CDR1 is SGHAT and CDR2 FQNNGV. V was clipped by 4 bases and J by 5 bases; unmatched bases: 14. The CDR3 has 17 amino acids. The CDR3: CASSWGDLGQGNTEAFF. CDR3 coding DNA: TGTGCCAGCAGCTGGGGGGACCTGGGACAGGGTAATACTGAAGCTTTCTTT. The full variable domain, rest sourced from reference TRBV11-2 and TRBJ1-1, is EAGVAQSPRYKIIEKRQSVAFWCNPISGHATLYWYQQILGQGPKLLIQFQNNGVVDDSQLPKDRFSAERLKGVDSTLKIQPAKLEDSAVYLCASSWGDLGQGNTEAFFGQGTRLTVV.

In the case of this clone: The same CDR3 is also encoded by other DNA sequences in this sample. The chain carries TRBV7-9 and TRBJ2-7; TRBD1 is a possible D gene (6 bases). Trimming shortened V by 6 bases and J by 3 bases, and 21 bases separated the two germline ends. CDR3 size: 16 residues. Germline lookup yields CDR1 SEHNR and CDR2 FQNEAQ (reference sequence). CDR3 sequence: CASSTKGVGLLYEQYF. In nucleotides, the CDR3 is TGTGCCAGCAGTACGAAGGGGGTGGGGCTCCTCTACGAGCAGTACTTC.

This chain uses TRBV6-5 with TRBJ2-3; D uncertain. Germline V lookup: CDR1 MNHEY, CDR2 SVGAGI. V lost 4 bases and J 6 bases, leaving 14 bases between the germline ends. CDR3 size: 14 residues. The CDR3 spells CASSFGPLSDTQYF. The CDR3 bases are TGTGCCAGCAGTTTCGGTCCCTTAAGTGATACGCAGTATTTT.

CDR3 amino acids: CASAGGPLEQYF. CDR3 sequence (DNA): TGTGCCAGCGCGGGAGGGCCGCTCGAGCAGTACTTC. The chain couples TRBV7-2 to TRBJ2-5; TRBD2 matches at 9 bases. TRBJ2-7 matches the DNA end more closely, so the J call is doubtful. Per the germline V gene, CDR1 is SGHTA and CDR2 is FQGNSA. CDR3 length: 12 amino acids.

This clone was seen a handful of times. The V call is TRBV10-2, the J call TRBJ1-6; 7 nucleotides line up with TRBD1. The CDR3 runs to 13 residues. V dropped 7 bases and J dropped 9; count of bases not matched to a gene: 6. CDR1 is WSHSY and CDR2 is SAAADI in the germline V gene. The CDR3 sequence is CASNERQGSPLHF. The DNA for the CDR3 is TGCGCCAGCAACGAAAGACAGGGTTCACCCCTCCACTTT.

The chain employs TRBV19 and TRBJ2-1; TRBD2 matches 7 bases. After removal of 6 bases from V and 5 bases from J, the junction contained 16 bases not matched to a gene. Germline CDR1 is LNHDA and CDR2 is SQIVND (reference sequence). The CDR3 has 17 amino acids. The CDR3 DNA sequence: TGTGCCAGTAGAACTCCTAGTTGGTCTAGCGGCCACAATGAGCAGTTCTTC. Translating gives CASRTPSWSSGHNEQFF. Full variable domain (missing parts from reference TRBV19 and TRBJ2-1): DGGITQSPKYLFRKEGQNVTLSCEQNLNHDAMYWYRQDPGQGLRLIYYSQIVNDFQKGDIAEGYSVSREKKESFPLTVTSAQKNPTAFYLCASRTPSWSSGHNEQFFGPGTRLTVL.

The chain joins TRBV9 to TRBJ2-1, with D perhaps TRBD2 (6 bases). Trimming took off 6 bases at V and 0 bases at J, with 16 bases between the two ends. The germline CDR1 and CDR2 sequences are SGDLS and YYNGEE. The CDR3 runs 16 residues. CDR3 DNA: TGTGCCAGCACCCCGGGTGGAGGGAGCTCCTACAATGAGCAGTTCTTC. It translates to CASTPGGGSSYNEQFF.

The gene calls are TRBV5-5 and TRBJ2-2, with 7 bases aligning to TRBD2. The CDR3 is 15 residues long. Germline V lookup: CDR1 SGHKS, CDR2 YYEKEE (reference sequence). The trim removed 4 bases at V and 0 bases at J, leaving 3 bases unmatched. DNA for the CDR3: TGTGCCAGCAGCCGGGGAGGGGCGAACACCGGGGAGCTGTTTTTT. Translated: CASSRGGANTGELFF.

This rearrangement joins TRBV7-8 to TRBJ2-7; tentatively, D is TRBD1 (6 bases). The CDR3 is 11 residues long. V was shortened by 5 bases and J by 7 bases, with 9 bases between the two germline ends. Germline CDR1 reads SGHVS; CDR2 reads FQNEAQ. DNA for the CDR3: TGTGCCAGCAGCAAGGACAGTGAGCAGTACTTC. Protein sequence: CASSKDSEQYF.

The rearrangement joins TRBV4-3 to TRBJ1-6, with a possible D match to TRBD1 (5 bases). The CDR3 sequence is 15 residues long. Germline V gene sequence: CDR1 LGHNA, CDR2 YSLEER. The V end was cut by 0 bases, the J end by 5 bases, with 8 bases between. In DNA, the CDR3 is TGCGCCAGCAGCCAAGATGGGGGGGATAATTCACCCCTCCACTTT. This codes for CASSQDGGDNSPLHF.